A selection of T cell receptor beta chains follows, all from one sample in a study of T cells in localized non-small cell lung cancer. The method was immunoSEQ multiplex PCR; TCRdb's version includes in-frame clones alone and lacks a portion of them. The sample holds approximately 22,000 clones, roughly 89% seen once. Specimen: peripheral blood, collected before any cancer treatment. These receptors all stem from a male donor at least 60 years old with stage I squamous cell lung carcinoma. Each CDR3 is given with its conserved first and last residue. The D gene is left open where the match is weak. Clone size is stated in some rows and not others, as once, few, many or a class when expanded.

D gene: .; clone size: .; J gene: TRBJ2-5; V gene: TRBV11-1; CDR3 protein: CASSLGPQETQYF; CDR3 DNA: TGTGCCAGCAGCCTGGGACCACAAGAGACCCAGTACTTC
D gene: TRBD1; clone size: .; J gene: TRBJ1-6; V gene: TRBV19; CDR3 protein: CASSLITGGRSSPLHF; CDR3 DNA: TGTGCCAGTAGTCTGATAACAGGGGGCCGCTCTTCACCCCTCCACTTT
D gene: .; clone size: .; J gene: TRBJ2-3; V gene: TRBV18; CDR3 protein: CASSPRPLPTDTQYF; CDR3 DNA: TGTGCCAGCTCACCAAGACCTCTCCCCACAGATACGCAGTATTTT
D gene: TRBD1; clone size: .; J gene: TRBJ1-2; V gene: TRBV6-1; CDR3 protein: CASSERGRGTGYTF; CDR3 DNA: TGTGCCAGCAGTGAAAGGGGCAGGGGGACTGGCTACACCTTC
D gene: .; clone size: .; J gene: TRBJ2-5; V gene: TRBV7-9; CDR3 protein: CASSLDGDQETQYF; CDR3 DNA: TGTGCCAGCAGCTTAGATGGAGACCAAGAGACCCAGTACTTC
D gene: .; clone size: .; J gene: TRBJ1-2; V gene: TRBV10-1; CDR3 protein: CASSENLQAYTF; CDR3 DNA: TGCGCCAGCAGTGAGAATTTGCAGGCTTACACCTTC
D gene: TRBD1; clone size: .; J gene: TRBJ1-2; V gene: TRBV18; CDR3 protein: CASSPKTGENYGYTF; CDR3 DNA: TGTGCCAGCTCACCAAAGACAGGGGAGAACTATGGCTACACCTTC
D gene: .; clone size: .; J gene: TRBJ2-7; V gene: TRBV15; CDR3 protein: CATIGPGSYEQYF; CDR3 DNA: TGTGCCACCATTGGGCCGGGCTCCTACGAGCAGTACTTC
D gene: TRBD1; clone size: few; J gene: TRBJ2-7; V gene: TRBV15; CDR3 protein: CATSSFPGQGSYEQYF; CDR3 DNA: TGTGCCACCAGCAGCTTCCCGGGACAGGGCTCCTACGAGCAGTACTTC
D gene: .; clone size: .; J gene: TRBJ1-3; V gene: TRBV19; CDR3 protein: CASSGRGTISGNTIYF; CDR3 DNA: TGTGCCAGTAGCGGAAGGGGGACCATCTCTGGAAACACCATATATTTT
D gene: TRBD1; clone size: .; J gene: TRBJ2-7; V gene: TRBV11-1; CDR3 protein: CASSDRDRGNDEQYF; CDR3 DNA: TGTGCCAGCAGCGACCGGGACAGGGGGAATGACGAGCAGTACTTC
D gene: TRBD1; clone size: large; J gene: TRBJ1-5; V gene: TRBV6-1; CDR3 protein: CASSGGTGVFHQPQHF; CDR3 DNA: TGTGCCAGCAGTGGGGGGACAGGCGTTTTTCATCAGCCCCAGCATTTT
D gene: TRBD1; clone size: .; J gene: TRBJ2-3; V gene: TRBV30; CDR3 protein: CAWSRTGDTQYF; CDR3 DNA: TGTGCCTGGAGTAGGACAGGAGATACGCAGTATTTT
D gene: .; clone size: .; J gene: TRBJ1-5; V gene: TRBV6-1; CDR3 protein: CASSVETATQHF; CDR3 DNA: TGTGCCAGCAGTGTCGAGACAGCGACCCAGCATTTT
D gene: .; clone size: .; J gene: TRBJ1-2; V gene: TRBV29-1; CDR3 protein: CSVEDPKGNYGYTF; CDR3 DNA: TGCAGCGTTGAAGATCCCAAGGGGAACTATGGCTACACCTTC
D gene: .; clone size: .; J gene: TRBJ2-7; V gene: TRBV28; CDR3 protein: CASRPSSGPPISIYEQYF; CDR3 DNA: TGTGCCAGCAGGCCGAGCTCGGGGCCACCAATATCCATCTACGAGCAGTACTTC
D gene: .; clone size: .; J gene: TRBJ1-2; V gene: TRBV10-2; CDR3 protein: CASSSISSYGYTF; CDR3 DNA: TGCGCCAGCAGTAGCATTTCTAGCTATGGCTACACCTTC
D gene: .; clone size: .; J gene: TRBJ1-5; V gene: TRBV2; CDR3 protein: CASSEATGDQPQHF; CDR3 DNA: TGTGCCAGCAGTGAAGCGACAGGCGATCAGCCCCAGCATTTT
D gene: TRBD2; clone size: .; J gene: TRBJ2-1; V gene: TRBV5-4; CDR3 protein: CASSTGTSGSYNEQFF; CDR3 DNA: TGTGCCAGCAGTACCGGGACTAGCGGATCCTACAATGAGCAGTTCTTC
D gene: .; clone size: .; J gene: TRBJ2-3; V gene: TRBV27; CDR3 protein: CATGLGPADTQYF; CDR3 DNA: TGTGCCACCGGTTTGGGTCCAGCAGATACGCAGTATTTT
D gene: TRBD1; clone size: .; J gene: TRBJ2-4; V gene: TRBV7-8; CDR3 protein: CASSLLVTPGQANIQYF; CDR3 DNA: TGTGCCAGCAGCTTACTTGTCACCCCGGGACAGGCTAACATTCAGTACTTC
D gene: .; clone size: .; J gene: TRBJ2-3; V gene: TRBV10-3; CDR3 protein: CAISAQVVSTDTQYF; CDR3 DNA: TGTGCCATCAGTGCTCAGGTGGTTAGCACAGATACGCAGTATTTT
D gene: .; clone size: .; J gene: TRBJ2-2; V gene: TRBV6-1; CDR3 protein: CASSELQGIGGELFF; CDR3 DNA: TGTGCCAGCAGTGAATTACAGGGTATCGGCGGGGAGCTGTTTTTT
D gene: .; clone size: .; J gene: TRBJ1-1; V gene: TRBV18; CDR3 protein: CASSLAENTEAFF; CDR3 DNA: TGTGCCAGCTCACTCGCCGAGAACACTGAAGCTTTCTTT
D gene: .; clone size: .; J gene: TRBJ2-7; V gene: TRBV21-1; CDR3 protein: CASSKESQGTYYEQYF; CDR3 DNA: TGTGCCAGCAGCAAAGAATCTCAGGGGACCTACTACGAGCAGTACTTC
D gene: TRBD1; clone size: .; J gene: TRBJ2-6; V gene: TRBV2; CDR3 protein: CASRDRVGANVLTF; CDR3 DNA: TGTGCCAGCAGAGACAGGGTTGGGGCCAACGTCCTGACTTTC
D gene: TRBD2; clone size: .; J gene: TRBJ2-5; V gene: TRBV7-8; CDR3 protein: CASSFSGQGGRETQYF; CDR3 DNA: TGTGCCAGCAGCTTTTCTGGGCAGGGAGGGAGAGAGACCCAGTACTTC
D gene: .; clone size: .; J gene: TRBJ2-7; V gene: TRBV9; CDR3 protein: CASSVTGIDDEQYF; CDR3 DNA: TGTGCCAGCAGCGTAACCGGGATTGACGACGAGCAGTACTTC
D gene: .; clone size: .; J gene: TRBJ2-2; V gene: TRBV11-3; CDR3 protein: CASSLARRSNTGELFF; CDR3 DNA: TGTGCCAGCAGCTTAGCCAGGAGATCGAACACCGGGGAGCTGTTTTTT
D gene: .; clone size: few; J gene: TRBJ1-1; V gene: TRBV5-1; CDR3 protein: CASSLAGGGTEAFF; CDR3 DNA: TGCGCCAGCAGCTTGGCCGGTGGGGGGACTGAAGCTTTCTTT
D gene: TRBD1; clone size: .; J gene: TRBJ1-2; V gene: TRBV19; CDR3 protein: CASRQGAFGYTF; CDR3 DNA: TGTGCCAGTAGGCAGGGGGCATTTGGCTACACCTTC
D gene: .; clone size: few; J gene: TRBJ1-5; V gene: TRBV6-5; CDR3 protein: CASSSQGRGNQPQHF; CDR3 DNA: TGTGCCAGCAGTTCCCAGGGAAGAGGCAATCAGCCCCAGCATTTT
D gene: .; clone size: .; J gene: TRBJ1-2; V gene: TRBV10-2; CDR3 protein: CASSESANYGYTF; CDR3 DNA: TGCGCCAGCAGTGAGTCGGCAAACTATGGCTACACCTTC
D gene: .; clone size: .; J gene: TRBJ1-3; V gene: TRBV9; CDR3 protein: CASSWTDTEYNSGNTIYF; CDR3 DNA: TGTGCCAGCAGCTGGACAGATACAGAGTATAACTCTGGAAACACCATATATTTT
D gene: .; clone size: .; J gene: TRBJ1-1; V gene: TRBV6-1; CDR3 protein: CASSEPGSRTEAFF; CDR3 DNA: TGTGCCAGCAGTGAACCGGGGTCGCGGACTGAAGCTTTCTTT
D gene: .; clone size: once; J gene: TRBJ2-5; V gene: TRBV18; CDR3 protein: CASSSFQGGQETQYF; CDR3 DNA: TGTGCCAGCTCATCCTTTCAGGGTGGCCAAGAGACCCAGTACTTC
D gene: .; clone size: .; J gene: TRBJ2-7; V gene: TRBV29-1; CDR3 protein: CSVTPKTSVREQYF; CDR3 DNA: TGCAGCGTTACTCCTAAGACGTCCGTTCGGGAGCAGTACTTC